One sample yielded the 20 T cell receptor beta chains listed below, sequenced in a study of chronic HIV infection and antiretroviral therapy (dated by TCRdb to 2014 to 2015). Library generation was performed with 5' RACE. TCRdb names Illumina MiSeq as the instrument used. TCRdb applied fastp at Q25 and MiXCR to the public reads, then kept only in-frame beta chains. Every distinct CDR3 protein forms one entry, paired with its most common genes and DNA. The sample has under 55,000 distinct CDR3 sequences on record, approximately 19% of them singletons. The top ten constitute 2.5% to 3% of the sample. Material: peripheral blood. Receptors originate from an adult who had HIV and had not received antiretroviral therapy, or was an uninfected healthy control (not recorded which).

The chain is built from TRBV10-1 and TRBJ2-1, with 10 bases aligning to TRBD2. CDR3 length: 14 amino acids. Per germline, CDR1 WNHNN and CDR2 SYGVQD (reference sequence). V was pared by 11 bases and J by 9 bases, with 13 bases of the junction left unmatched. The CDR3 nucleotides read TGCGCCGGCCCCCTCCTTGGGACTAGCGCTGAGCAGTTCTTC. It translates to CAGPLLGTSAEQFF.

This clonotype turned up a few times. The chain links TRBV28 to TRBJ1-2; no reliable D call. V was cut by 6 bases and J by 0 bases, with 5 bases left in between. The germline gives CDR1 MDHEN, CDR2 SYDVKM. The CDR3 is 12 residues long. The CDR3 coding sequence is TGTGCCAGCAGGGACGCTAACTATGGCTACACCTTC. Protein: CASRDANYGYTF.

The chain's CDR3 is CASSEGQGVYGYTF. In DNA, the CDR3 is TGTGCCAGCAGTGAAGGACAGGGGGTATATGGCTACACCTTC. This chain links TRBV6-2 or TRBV6-3 with TRBJ1-2, with 10 bases lining up with TRBD1. CDR1 is MNHEY and CDR2 is SVGEGT in the germline V gene. This CDR3 region has 14 residues. V shed 5 bases and J 5 bases; nucleotides not matched to a gene: 5.

This clonotype appeared a few times. This chain uses TRBV11-2 with TRBJ2-1; 7 bases match TRBD2. Per the germline V gene, CDR1 is SGHAT and CDR2 is FQNNGV. Losses at the gene ends were 7 bases for V and 4 bases for J; bases not matched to a gene: 13. CDR3 length: 16 residues. The CDR3 DNA sequence: TGTGCCAGCACCCTGGGGGGAGGGCGGGAGTACAATGAGCAGTTCTTC. Protein product: CASTLGGGREYNEQFF.

This clonotype was picked up a small number of times. The rearrangement links TRBV3-1 to TRBJ2-7; either TRBD1 or TRBD2 may supply D (6 bases each). Germline V lookup: CDR1 LGHDT, CDR2 YNNKEL (reference sequence). The CDR3 is 15 amino acids. Trimming stripped 8 bases from V and 4 bases from J, with 21 bases between. The CDR3, as DNA: TGTGCCAGCGGGGGGCGGACCCGAGGAGGTTACGAGCAGTACTTC. Amino acids: CASGGRTRGGYEQYF.

The chain couples TRBV28 to TRBJ1-6, with a possible D match to TRBD1 (5 bases). The V gene lost 1 base and the J gene lost 6 bases, with 10 bases spanning the gap. CDR1 and CDR2 (germline): MDHEN, SYDVKM. The CDR3 covers 15 residues. The CDR3 here is CASSLLGRANSPLHF. CDR3 bases: TGTGCCAGCAGTTTATTGGGCAGGGCTAATTCACCCCTCCACTTT.

This clonotype was counted between two and nine times. The chain employs TRBV3-1 and TRBJ2-3, with 7 bases matching TRBD2. The trim removed 0 bases at V and 0 bases at J, leaving 6 bases unmatched. The CDR3 has 17 amino acids. In germline, CDR1 is LGHDT, CDR2 YNNKEL (reference sequence). The CDR3 DNA reads as TGTGCCAGCAGCCAAGATGCGGGGACTACTAGCACAGATACGCAGTATTTT. Translation: CASSQDAGTTSTDTQYF.

The V call is TRBV28, the J call TRBJ2-7; D not certain. This CDR3 has 14 amino acids. CDR1 MDHEN and CDR2 SYDVKM come from the germline V gene. The V end lost 5 bases, the J end lost 6 bases, and 17 bases lay between the germline ends. The CDR3 is CASSGTGSRSEQYF. The CDR3 nucleotides are TGTGCCAGCAGTGGAACCGGGTCTCGATCCGAGCAGTACTTC. The full variable domain, completed using reference TRBV28 and TRBJ2-7, is DVKVTQSSRYLVKRTGEKVFLECVQDMDHENMFWYRQDPGLGLRLIYFSYDVKMKEKGDIPEGYSVSREKKERFSLILESASTNQTSMYLCASSGTGSRSEQYFGPGTRLTVT.

The chain recombines TRBV10-3 with TRBJ1-2; D perhaps matches TRBD1 (5 bases). CDR3 length: 14 amino acids. Trimming stripped 8 bases from V and 2 bases from J, with 15 bases between. Germline loops: CDR1 ENHRY, CDR2 SYGVKD. The CDR3 protein is CAIRSEQANYGYTF. Here the CDR3 DNA reads TGTGCCATCCGGTCCGAACAGGCCAACTATGGCTACACCTTC.

The rearrangement links TRBV12-5 to TRBJ1-5; D is possibly TRBD1 (5 bases). V shed 7 bases and J shed 9 bases, with 16 bases lying between them. This CDR3 has 13 amino acids. The V gene's germline CDR1 is LGHNT and CDR2 FRNRAP. CDR3 in DNA: TGTGCTAGTGCCCAGGACACCCTGCGGCCCCAGCATTTT. Its protein product is CASAQDTLRPQHF.

This clonotype was counted a few times. The chain links TRBV29-1 to TRBJ2-3, with 8 bases lining up with TRBD2. The germline CDR1 and CDR2 sequences are SQVTM and ANQGSEA. This CDR3 contains 15 residues. V shed 6 bases, J shed 0 bases, and the junction held 8 bases outside the gene matches. DNA of the CDR3: TGCAGCGTCGTTGTAGCGGGGACTAGCACAGATACGCAGTATTTT. It codes for CSVVVAGTSTDTQYF.

This clonotype was picked up a small number of times. The J gene is TRBJ1-5, the V gene TRBV11-2; D gene ambiguous. Germline V gene sequence: CDR1 SGHAT, CDR2 FQNNGV. This CDR3 is built from 13 residues. Trimming left V 1 base short and J 4 bases short, with 5 bases between. CDR3 sequence reads: CASSLALNQPQHF. The CDR3 bases are TGTGCCAGCAGCTTAGCCCTAAATCAGCCCCAGCATTTT.

This clonotype was seen a handful of times. The chain recombines TRBV20-1 with TRBJ2-7; the D gene is possibly TRBD1 (5 bases). From germline, CDR1 is DFQATT and CDR2 SNEGSKA (reference sequence). The ends were cut back, 3 bases at V and 4 bases at J, with 16 bases in the middle. The CDR3 is made up of 14 amino acids. CDR3 coding DNA: TGCAGTGCTAGGGGCCAACAGGTTCTTTACGAGCAGTACTTC. It codes for CSARGQQVLYEQYF.

This clonotype was seen a handful of times. This rearrangement joins TRBV5-1 to TRBJ1-5; D not resolved. With 0 bases removed from V and 1 base from J, the gap between germline ends came to 8 bases. Germline V CDR1 and CDR2: SGHRS, YFSETQ. This CDR3 region has 15 residues. The CDR3 coding sequence is TGCGCCAGCAGCTTGGAGGGAGTGAGCAATCAGCCCCAGCATTTT. Amino acids: CASSLEGVSNQPQHF.

The V and J genes are TRBV5-1 and TRBJ1-1; unclear D gene. Trimming removed 8 bases at V and 3 bases at J, with 17 bases between. There are 14 residues in the CDR3. Germline CDR1 and CDR2: SGHRS and YFSETQ. The CDR3: CASDGGDADTEAFF. The CDR3, as DNA: TGCGCCAGTGACGGCGGGGATGCTGACACTGAAGCTTTCTTT.

V gene TRBV6-1 combines with J gene TRBJ2-1; D is uncertain. V was cut by 6 bases and J by 9 bases, with 9 bases left in between. The CDR3 loop spans 11 amino acids. Germline CDR1 and CDR2: MNHNS and SASEGT. CDR3 sequence: CASSWRLEQFF. CDR3 DNA: TGTGCCAGCAGCTGGCGTCTTGAGCAGTTCTTC.

This clonotype was seen ten or more times. J is TRBJ1-2 and V is TRBV5-1; tentative D call: TRBD1 (5 bases). The CDR3 runs 13 residues. The V gene's germline CDR1 is SGHRS and CDR2 YFSETQ. Trimming removed 6 bases from V and 6 bases from J, with 15 bases in between. The CDR3 bases are TGCGCCAGCACCACCCAGGGCTTGGATGGCTACACCTTC. Protein product: CASTTQGLDGYTF.

The chain is built from TRBV9 and TRBJ2-7; a possible D gene is TRBD2 (5 bases). CDR1 is SGDLS, CDR2 YYNGEE, per germline. V was pared by 0 bases and J by 0 bases, with 10 bases between. The CDR3 contains 15 residues. The CDR3 loop reads CASSVVPGSSYEQYF. The CDR3 coding sequence is TGTGCCAGCAGCGTAGTCCCGGGGAGCTCCTACGAGCAGTACTTC.

This clonotype was seen a few times. The gene calls are TRBV28 and TRBJ2-6; D tentatively reads TRBD1 or TRBD2 (6 bases each). The CDR3 loop spans 16 amino acids. The V gene's germline CDR1 is MDHEN and CDR2 SYDVKM. Deletions cut 7 bases from V and 0 bases from J, with 13 bases between. CDR3 loop: CASTRGGGSGANVLTF. CDR3 DNA: TGTGCCAGCACCCGTGGAGGGGGCTCTGGGGCCAACGTCCTGACTTTC.

This clonotype has more than one count but fewer than ten. The chain is built from TRBV6-6 and TRBJ1-5; D is uncertain. CDR1 is MNHNY, CDR2 SVGAGI, per germline (reference sequence). The CDR3 covers 12 residues. Deletions cut 2 bases from V and 4 bases from J, with 3 bases between. The CDR3, as DNA: TGTGCCAGCAGTTACGTAAATCAGCCCCAGCATTTT. This translates into CASSYVNQPQHF.